The 16 T cell receptor beta chains listed next were all sequenced from one sample in a study of tumor-infiltrating lymphocytes in primary liver carcinoma. Germline DNA was also extracted, while the blood RNA originated from unsorted whole blood. TCR beta cDNA was made from 450 to 500 ng total RNA with a constant-region primer. Employing slightly modified ARM-PCR, three nested multiplex PCR rounds were run, and these gave rise to the TCR beta libraries. TRBV1-TRBV30 forward and Cbeta reverse primers drove the first two approximately 10-cycle rounds. Via MiXCR, TCRdb re-called the multiplex PCR reads, giving one row per CDR3 protein. The table records 300,000 to 400,000 distinct CDR3 sequences, about 61% of them present only once. The sample taken for sequencing was peripheral blood. These receptors were collected from a man in his forties with primary liver carcinoma and hepatitis B virus infection.

This clonotype was seen more than once but under ten times. Compared with germline, one end of the junction differs, possibly owing to a read error. This chain uses TRBV7-2 with TRBJ2-7; no reliable D call. The CDR3 extends over 12 amino acids. Germline CDR1 reads SGHTA; CDR2 reads FQGNSA. CDR3 protein: CASNLVSYEQYF. The CDR3 DNA reads TGTGCCAGCAACTTAGTTTCCTACGAGCAGTACTTC.

With regard to this clonotype: This may stem from a read error, because a much larger clone lies one nucleotide away. The CDR3 sequence: CVSSRARTGANTEAFF. The CDR3 nucleotides are TGTGTCAGCAGTCGAGCCCGGACAGGGGCGAACACTGAAGCTTTCTTT. The gene calls are TRBV12-3 or TRBV12-4 and TRBJ1-1; 9 bases match TRBD1. CDR3 length equals 16 residues.

Details on this clonotype: A much bigger clone sits one base away, suggesting this may be a read error. The chain links TRBV6-5 to TRBJ1-6; TRBD1 aligns across 7 bases. In germline, CDR1 is MNHEY, CDR2 SVGAGI. The CDR3 loop spans 15 amino acids. V lost 0 bases and J lost 9; bases outside the gene matches: 5. CDR3 DNA: TGTGCCAGCAGTTACTCGGGGACAGTCAGTTCACCCCTCCACTTT. It yields the protein CASSYSGTVSSPLHF.

The chain links TRBV11-2 to TRBJ1-1; TRBD1 is a possible D gene (6 bases). The CDR3 spans 16 residues. CDR1 is SGHAT, CDR2 FQNNGV, per germline. Here the CDR3 reads CTNSRGRAGVFTEAFF. CDR3 DNA: TGTACCAACAGCCGAGGTAGGGCAGGGGTCTTCACTGAAGCTTTCTTT.

On this clonotype: A much larger clone lies a single base off, so this may be a read error. This CDR3 fails to terminate in the conserved phenylalanine or tryptophan, so it likely reflects a read error. The rearrangement joins TRBV29-1 to TRBJ2-7; D remains unclear. The CDR3 consists of 13 residues. The germline CDR1 and CDR2 sequences are SQVTM and ANQGSEA. Trimming left V 4 bases short and J 7 bases short, with 17 bases between. CDR3 sequence reads: CSVAGRLSAEQYI. CDR3 DNA sequence: TGCAGCGTTGCAGGCAGGTTGTCGGCGGAGCAGTACATC.

The chain combines TRBV11-1 with TRBJ2-1; D is possibly TRBD1 or TRBD2 (6 bases each). The CDR3 is 15 residues long. Germline V gene sequence: CDR1 SGHAT, CDR2 FQDESV (reference sequence). The V gene lost 4 bases and the J gene lost 6 bases, with 16 bases spanning the gap. Here the CDR3 DNA reads TGTGCCAGCAGCTGGGGGCTATCGGGAGTCAATGAGCAGTTCTTC. Its translation: CASSWGLSGVNEQFF.

This clonotype has a single count. One junction end disagrees with the germline gene, perhaps due to a read error. The V gene is TRBV28, the J gene TRBJ2-5; D may be TRBD1 (6 bases). The CDR3 consists of 15 residues. Germline V gives CDR1 MDHEN, CDR2 SYDVKM. The CDR3 DNA follows: TGTGTCAGCAGTTTAAAGGGGGAGAGGCAAGAGACCCAGTACTTC. Residues: CVSSLKGERQETQYF.

The chain carries TRBV5-1 and TRBJ1-4; 9 bases align to TRBD1. CDR3 length: 16 residues. Germline CDR1 SGHRS, CDR2 YFSETQ. V lost 5 bases, J lost 5 bases, and 10 bases stayed unmatched. The CDR3 reads CASRGGTGGENEKLFF. The CDR3 nucleotides are TGCGCCAGCAGAGGGGGAACAGGGGGCGAAAATGAAAAACTGTTTTTT.

In its sample, this clonotype was seen once. This could be a read error, since a much larger clone is one nucleotide away. The V call is TRBV6-1, the J call TRBJ1-6, with D possibly being TRBD1 (6 bases). Per germline, CDR1 MNHNS and CDR2 SASEGT. CDR3 length: 15 residues. This chain's CDR3 is CASNERTPGQGPLHF. The CDR3 DNA follows: TGTGCCAGCAATGAAAGGACTCCGGGACAAGGACCCCTCCACTTT.

Comments on this clonotype: A read error may produce the germline difference seen at one junction end. The chain uses TRBV11-2 and TRBJ2-3, with D possibly TRBD2 on 6 matching bases. Germline lookup yields CDR1 SGHAT and CDR2 FQNNGV. The CDR3 is 14 amino acids. CDR3 DNA sequence: TGTGCCAGCTCTGGCGGGGCTAGCATAGATACACAGTATTTT. This sequence encodes CASSGGASIDTQYF.

V and J are TRBV5-1 and TRBJ2-7; TRBD2 matches at 8 bases. The junction had 5 bases not matched to a gene; V was cut back by 9 bases and J by 0 bases. Looked up from germline, CDR1 is SGHRS and CDR2 is YFSETQ. The CDR3 consists of 13 residues. The CDR3 loop is CATPGGSSYEQYF. In DNA form, the CDR3 reads TGCGCCACCCCGGGGGGGTCCTCCTACGAGCAGTACTTC.

The V and J genes are TRBV29-1 and TRBJ2-3; D ambiguous. The germline V gene encodes CDR1 SQVTM and CDR2 ANQGSEA. The V and J ends lost 6 bases and 6 bases respectively, with 19 bases between them. CDR3 length: 14 residues. The CDR3 is CSVYSTATHDTQYF. In nucleotides, the CDR3 is TGCAGCGTGTATAGCACAGCGACCCATGATACGCAGTATTTT.

Note on this clonotype: The junction departs from germline at one end; a sequencing error may be responsible. The genes are TRBV11-2 and TRBJ2-7; D tentatively fits TRBD1 or TRBD2 (5 bases each). This CDR3 contains 12 residues. The V gene's germline CDR1 is SGHAT and CDR2 FQNNGV. As DNA, the CDR3 is TGTACCAGCAGCTCAGAGGGGAACGAGCAGTACTTC. This gives the protein CTSSSEGNEQYF.

In the case of this clonotype: At one boundary the junction diverges from the germline segment, which might be a read error. The V and J genes are TRBV4-1 and TRBJ2-7; either TRBD1 or TRBD2 may supply D (5 bases each). Looked up from germline, CDR1 is MGHRA and CDR2 is YSYEKL. The CDR3 has 16 amino acids. CDR3 coding DNA: TGCGCCAGCGGCCAAACGGGGCAGAAAAGCTCCTACGGGCAGTACTTC. As protein: CASGQTGQKSSYGQYF.

This clonotype was seen many times. Germline and junction disagree at one end, which may indicate a read error. This sequence joins TRBV5-1 and TRBJ2-6, with a possible D match to TRBD1 (6 bases). The V gene's germline CDR1 is SGHRS and CDR2 YFSETQ. The CDR3 runs to 15 residues. The DNA for the CDR3 is TGTGCCAGCAGAACACAGGGAGCTGGGGCCAACGTCCTGACTTTC. Translated, it gives CASRTQGAGANVLTF.

There are a few counts of this clonotype. This clone may be a read error of a much larger clone one base away. V is TRBV10-3 and J is TRBJ2-1, with 9 bases matching TRBD2. Germline trimming cut 5 bases from V and 7 bases from J; bases unmatched to any gene: 6. Germline-derived CDR1 and CDR2 are ENHRY and SYGVKD. CDR3 length: 14 amino acids. The CDR3 region has the DNA TGTGCCATCAGTCATAGCGGGGGAGATAATGAGCAGTTCTTC. Encoded protein: CAISHSGGDNEQFF.